This TCR beta chain was profiled in a study of post-analysis software for immune sequencing data. Overall study findings and caveats: Controls had significantly higher normalized Chao1 diversity than multiple sclerosis patients. With TRBV5-6, TRBV5-1 and TRBV20-1 included, about five TRBV segments were more frequent in patients than in controls.

The CDR3 covers 12 residues. Per the germline V gene, CDR1 is SQVTM and CDR2 is ANQGSEA. V was shortened by 8 bases and J by 2 bases, with 12 bases between the two germline ends. This clonotype has a count of ten or more. Its cognate antigen is unknown. Prepared libraries of TCR beta cDNA carried unique molecular identifiers. TCRdb re-analysed the PCR reads in MiXCR, keeping a single row per CDR3 protein. The sample includes about 540,000 distinct CDR3 sequences, less than 40% of them seen just once. The chain carries TRBV29-1 and TRBJ2-5, with a possible D match to TRBD1 (6 bases). The material sequenced was blood. This TCR came from a girl aged 2-17 years with multiple sclerosis. CDR3 in DNA: TGCAGCTCCCGACAGGTTCAAGAGACCCAGTACTTC. This sequence encodes CSSRQVQETQYF.